The TCR beta chain under discussion was sequenced for a study of control samples from healthy donors and cancer patients. Sequencing was performed with immunoSEQ multiplex PCR; in TCRdb, only in-frame clones are kept and a portion is missing. The sample includes some 20,000 clones, 88% of them seen just once. The source material was PBMCs. This TCR was recovered from a woman aged 55-70 years with head and neck cancer.

The DNA for the CDR3 is TGTGCCAGCAGTTTAACCCTCCAGAACACTGAAGCTTTCTTT. Translating it yields CASSLTLQNTEAFF. The chain joins TRBV28 to TRBJ1-1, with D unclear. Germline-derived CDR1 and CDR2 are MDHEN and SYDVKM. The length of the CDR3 is 14 residues. Trimming shortened V by 2 bases and J by 1 base, and 8 bases separated the two germline ends.